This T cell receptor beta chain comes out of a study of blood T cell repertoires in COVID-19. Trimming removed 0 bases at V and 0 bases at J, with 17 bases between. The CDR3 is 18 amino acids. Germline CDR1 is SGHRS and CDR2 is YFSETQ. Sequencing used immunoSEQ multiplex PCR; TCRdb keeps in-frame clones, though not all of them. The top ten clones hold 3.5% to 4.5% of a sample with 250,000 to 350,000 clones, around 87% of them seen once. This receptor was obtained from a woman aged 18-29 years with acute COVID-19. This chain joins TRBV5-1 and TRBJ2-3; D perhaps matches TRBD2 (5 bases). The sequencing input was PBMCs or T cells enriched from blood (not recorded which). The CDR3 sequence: CASSLGWAGPGSTDTQYF. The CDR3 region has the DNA TGCGCCAGCAGCTTGGGTTGGGCGGGCCCGGGGAGCACAGATACGCAGTATTTT.